This TCR beta chain was captured by sequencing in a study of blood T cell repertoires in COVID-19. Study-wide background: The origin of the acute and convalescent COVID-19 samples was the United States, Italy and Spain. T cells, B-cell-depleted T cells, or PBMCs provided the cDNA or gDNA that served as material.

Original methodology: Amplification of reference gene primers was used by the study to estimate nucleated cell counts. Assay used: immunoSEQ multiplex PCR; TCRdb lists only in-frame clones, some missing. V and J calls and clone size are those listed in that table; D and trimming were worked out from the DNA. The repertoire holds approximately 130,000 clones, about four fifths seen once, with 9% to 14% in the top ten. The CDR3 loop spans 17 amino acids. Germline assignment: CDR1 SGHVS and CDR2 FNYEAQ. V lost 5 bases to trimming and J lost 4 bases, with 21 bases between them. The TCR sequence derives from a human donor in a cohort sampled during active COVID-19. The specimen was peripheral blood. The chain carries TRBV7-6 and TRBJ2-1; a weak D match, TRBD1 (5 bases). The CDR3 coding sequence is TGTGCCAGCAGCCCTCATGGGGCCCCCCCCTCTTACAATGAGCAGTTCTTC. It translates to CASSPHGAPPSYNEQFF.